The rows below give T cell receptor beta chains drawn from one sample of a study of shared clonotypes between healthy human individuals. Clones were sequenced by immunoSEQ multiplex PCR, and TCRdb holds only the in-frame ones, with some missing. This sample carries around 700,000 clones, around 72% of them seen once, and the ten largest clones take around 2%. Sequencing input: memory CD4+ T cells sorted from blood. The receptors stem from a woman aged 30 to 39 in good health. CDR3s include the opening cysteine and the closing phenylalanine or tryptophan. A D gene is named only where the DNA matches it firmly. The size field is filled for only some rows; it gives once, few, many or a size class.

CDR3nt: TGCAGCGGAGGACTAGCGGGAGAGGGACAGTTCTTC
CDR3aa: CSGGLAGEGQFF
d_gene: TRBD2
j_gene: TRBJ2-1
abundance: once
v_gene: TRBV29-1

CDR3nt: TGCAGCGTTGGAGTAGTAGGAACCGGGGAGCTGTTTTTT
CDR3aa: CSVGVVGTGELFF
d_gene: .
j_gene: TRBJ2-2
abundance: .
v_gene: TRBV29-1

CDR3nt: TGTGCCAGCAGCCCCTTTTCCGGATCTGGAAACACCATATATTTT
CDR3aa: CASSPFSGSGNTIYF
d_gene: .
j_gene: TRBJ1-3
abundance: many
v_gene: TRBV7-2

CDR3nt: TGTGCCAGCAGCCGTACAGTGACAGGGGGCTACGAGCAGTACTTC
CDR3aa: CASSRTVTGGYEQYF
d_gene: TRBD1
j_gene: TRBJ2-7
abundance: .
v_gene: TRBV28

CDR3nt: TGTGCCAGCAGCTTAGCTGGGAACACTGAAGCTTTCTTT
CDR3aa: CASSLAGNTEAFF
d_gene: .
j_gene: TRBJ1-1
abundance: few
v_gene: TRBV7-9

CDR3nt: TGTGCCAGCAAACGGGGACAGGGGGTGGATAAGACCCAGTACTTC
CDR3aa: CASKRGQGVDKTQYF
d_gene: TRBD1
j_gene: TRBJ2-5
abundance: few
v_gene: TRBV11-2

CDR3nt: TGCGCCAGCAGCCCCCAGGGTAACGGGAGGGTTAGAAATGAGCAGTTCTTC
CDR3aa: CASSPQGNGRVRNEQFF
d_gene: TRBD2
j_gene: TRBJ2-1
abundance: .
v_gene: TRBV4-1

CDR3nt: TGTGCCAGCAGCCAAGTGTCCGGGACTATGCGGGGTCAAGAGACCCAGTACTTC
CDR3aa: CASSQVSGTMRGQETQYF
d_gene: TRBD2
j_gene: TRBJ2-5
abundance: .
v_gene: TRBV4-2

CDR3nt: TGTGCCAGCTCACTAAGCCCGGGACTAGCGGGAGACGAGCAGTACTTC
CDR3aa: CASSLSPGLAGDEQYF
d_gene: TRBD2
j_gene: TRBJ2-7
abundance: .
v_gene: TRBV18

CDR3nt: TGTGCCAGCAGCTTAGAGACAGGGGGCGGGAAGACCCAGTACTTC
CDR3aa: CASSLETGGGKTQYF
d_gene: TRBD1
j_gene: TRBJ2-5
abundance: once
v_gene: TRBV11-2

CDR3nt: TGTGCCAGCAGTTTAGCTTTGCCTAACTATGGCTACACCTTC
CDR3aa: CASSLALPNYGYTF
d_gene: .
j_gene: TRBJ1-2
abundance: few
v_gene: TRBV28

CDR3nt: TGTGCCTCGGATCTAGCGGGGCCCTACGAGCAGTACTTC
CDR3aa: CASDLAGPYEQYF
d_gene: TRBD2
j_gene: TRBJ2-7
abundance: many
v_gene: TRBV30

CDR3nt: TGCGCCAGCAGCCCAGGGACTAAGGGAACCGGGGAGCTGTTTTTT
CDR3aa: CASSPGTKGTGELFF
d_gene: TRBD2
j_gene: TRBJ2-2
abundance: .
v_gene: TRBV5-1

CDR3nt: TGTGCCAGCAGTTTAGGGAAATTTTACAATGAGCAGTTCTTC
CDR3aa: CASSLGKFYNEQFF
d_gene: .
j_gene: TRBJ2-1
abundance: .
v_gene: TRBV27

CDR3nt: TGTGCCAGCAGTTACTCTTCGGGTGACACTGAAGCTTTCTTT
CDR3aa: CASSYSSGDTEAFF
d_gene: .
j_gene: TRBJ1-1
abundance: .
v_gene: TRBV6-5

CDR3nt: TGTGCCAGCAGCTTAGGTACAGCAGATACGCAGTATTTT
CDR3aa: CASSLGTADTQYF
d_gene: .
j_gene: TRBJ2-3
abundance: .
v_gene: TRBV7-2

CDR3nt: TGTGCCAGCAGCGCTGGACTAGCGGGCAGCACAGATACGCAGTATTTT
CDR3aa: CASSAGLAGSTDTQYF
d_gene: TRBD2
j_gene: TRBJ2-3
abundance: .
v_gene: TRBV7-9

CDR3nt: TGTGCCAGCAGCTTAGGGGGGACAGGGGCCTACGAGCAGTACTTC
CDR3aa: CASSLGGTGAYEQYF
d_gene: TRBD1
j_gene: TRBJ2-7
abundance: .
v_gene: TRBV7-2

CDR3nt: TGCGCCAGCCACCTCACTCAGGGGGCCTGGGAGACCCAGTACTTC
CDR3aa: CASHLTQGAWETQYF
d_gene: TRBD1
j_gene: TRBJ2-5
abundance: .
v_gene: TRBV5-1

CDR3nt: TGTGCCAGCAGGACCACAGCTGAAGCTTTCTTT
CDR3aa: CASRTTAEAFF
d_gene: .
j_gene: TRBJ1-1
abundance: .
v_gene: TRBV6-1

CDR3nt: TGTGCCAGTAGTACAAGAAGGGGGAGGGAGACCCAGTACTTC
CDR3aa: CASSTRRGRETQYF
d_gene: .
j_gene: TRBJ2-5
abundance: few
v_gene: TRBV19

CDR3nt: TGTGCCAGCGGGACAGGGGTAGGGAACACTGAAGCTTTCTTT
CDR3aa: CASGTGVGNTEAFF
d_gene: TRBD1
j_gene: TRBJ1-1
abundance: .
v_gene: TRBV6-1

CDR3nt: TGTGCCAGTAGAGGATTCACCAATCAGCCCCAGCATTTT
CDR3aa: CASRGFTNQPQHF
d_gene: .
j_gene: TRBJ1-5
abundance: once
v_gene: TRBV19

CDR3nt: TGCGCCAGCAGCCAGACGGGACTAGTAGTCTACGAGCAGTACTTC
CDR3aa: CASSQTGLVVYEQYF
d_gene: TRBD2
j_gene: TRBJ2-7
abundance: few
v_gene: TRBV5-1

CDR3nt: TGTGCCAGCAGCCATAACACGGTGGGCGGGGAGCTGTTTTTT
CDR3aa: CASSHNTVGGELFF
d_gene: .
j_gene: TRBJ2-2
abundance: .
v_gene: TRBV4-2

CDR3nt: TGTGCCAGCACCCCTTCCGGGAACTATGGCTACACCTTC
CDR3aa: CASTPSGNYGYTF
d_gene: .
j_gene: TRBJ1-2
abundance: .
v_gene: TRBV5-4

CDR3nt: TGCGCCAGCACACTTGGGACAGGGGGAGATACGCAGTATTTT
CDR3aa: CASTLGTGGDTQYF
d_gene: TRBD1
j_gene: TRBJ2-3
abundance: few
v_gene: TRBV5-1

CDR3nt: TGTGCCAGTAAGGGGACAGGGATCTACGAGCAGTACTTC
CDR3aa: CASKGTGIYEQYF
d_gene: TRBD1
j_gene: TRBJ2-7
abundance: .
v_gene: TRBV19

CDR3nt: TGTGCCAGCAGCTTGGCTGGGCCTTCGGAGACCCAGTACTTC
CDR3aa: CASSLAGPSETQYF
d_gene: .
j_gene: TRBJ2-5
abundance: few
v_gene: TRBV5-6

CDR3nt: TGCAGCGTTGAACAGGCAGATACGCAGTATTTT
CDR3aa: CSVEQADTQYF
d_gene: .
j_gene: TRBJ2-3
abundance: few
v_gene: TRBV29-1

CDR3nt: TGTGCCTGCCCCGGTGATTGGGGAAACACCATATATTTT
CDR3aa: CACPGDWGNTIYF
d_gene: .
j_gene: TRBJ1-3
abundance: once
v_gene: TRBV30

CDR3nt: TGTGCCAGCAGCTCCGGGACAGGGGGGGACACCATATATTTT
CDR3aa: CASSSGTGGDTIYF
d_gene: TRBD1
j_gene: TRBJ1-3
abundance: .
v_gene: TRBV6-1

CDR3nt: TGCGCCAGCAGCGAGGACTCTGGAAACACCATATATTTT
CDR3aa: CASSEDSGNTIYF
d_gene: .
j_gene: TRBJ1-3
abundance: .
v_gene: TRBV10-2

CDR3nt: TGTGCCAGCAGTGGGAGTCAGGCGTTCACTGAAGCTTTCTTT
CDR3aa: CASSGSQAFTEAFF
d_gene: .
j_gene: TRBJ1-1
abundance: few
v_gene: TRBV2

CDR3nt: TGTGCCAGCAGCTTGGGACCGACCTATGGCTACACCTTC
CDR3aa: CASSLGPTYGYTF
d_gene: .
j_gene: TRBJ1-2
abundance: .
v_gene: TRBV7-7

CDR3nt: TGTGCCAGCTCACCGGGACAGGGGGCCTATGGCTACACCTTC
CDR3aa: CASSPGQGAYGYTF
d_gene: TRBD1
j_gene: TRBJ1-2
abundance: many
v_gene: TRBV18

CDR3nt: TGTGCCAGCAGCTTTCGGACTAGCGGGGGCAATGAGCAGTTCTTC
CDR3aa: CASSFRTSGGNEQFF
d_gene: TRBD2
j_gene: TRBJ2-1
abundance: .
v_gene: TRBV5-4

CDR3nt: TGTGCCAGCTTACGACAGGGCCAAGAGACCCAGTACTTC
CDR3aa: CASLRQGQETQYF
d_gene: TRBD1
j_gene: TRBJ2-5
abundance: .
v_gene: TRBV5-4

CDR3nt: TGCGCCAGCAGCCCCGCCAGCGGGAGAGAAATCTACGAGCAGTACTTC
CDR3aa: CASSPASGREIYEQYF
d_gene: TRBD2
j_gene: TRBJ2-7
abundance: .
v_gene: TRBV5-1

CDR3nt: TGTGCCAGCAGTACCGGACAGAGAATGAATCAGCCCCAGCATTTT
CDR3aa: CASSTGQRMNQPQHF
d_gene: .
j_gene: TRBJ1-5
abundance: .
v_gene: TRBV28

CDR3nt: TGTGCCAGCAGCGCCCCTGGGACGGGTAATGAAAAACTGTTTTTT
CDR3aa: CASSAPGTGNEKLFF
d_gene: .
j_gene: TRBJ1-4
abundance: .
v_gene: TRBV7-2

CDR3nt: TGTGCCAGCACCTTGGCCTTGCCATCCTACGAGCAGTACTTC
CDR3aa: CASTLALPSYEQYF
d_gene: .
j_gene: TRBJ2-7
abundance: .
v_gene: TRBV7-9